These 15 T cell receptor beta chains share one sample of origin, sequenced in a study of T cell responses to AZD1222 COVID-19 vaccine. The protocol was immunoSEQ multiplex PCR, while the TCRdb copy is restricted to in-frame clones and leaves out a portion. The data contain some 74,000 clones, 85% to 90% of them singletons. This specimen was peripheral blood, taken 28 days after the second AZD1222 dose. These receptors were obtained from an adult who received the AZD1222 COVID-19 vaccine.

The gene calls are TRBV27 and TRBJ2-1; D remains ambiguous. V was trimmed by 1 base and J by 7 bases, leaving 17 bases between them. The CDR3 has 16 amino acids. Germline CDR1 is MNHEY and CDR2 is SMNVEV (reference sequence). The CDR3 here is CASSLWVGKDRNEQFF. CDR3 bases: TGTGCCAGCAGTTTATGGGTGGGGAAGGACCGGAATGAGCAGTTCTTC.

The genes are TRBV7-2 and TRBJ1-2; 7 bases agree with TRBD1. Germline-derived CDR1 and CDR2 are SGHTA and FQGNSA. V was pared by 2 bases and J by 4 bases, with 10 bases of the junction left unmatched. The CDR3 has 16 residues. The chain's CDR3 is CASSLTGASGAYGYTF. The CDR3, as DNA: TGTGCCAGCAGCTTAACAGGGGCATCGGGGGCCTATGGCTACACCTTC.

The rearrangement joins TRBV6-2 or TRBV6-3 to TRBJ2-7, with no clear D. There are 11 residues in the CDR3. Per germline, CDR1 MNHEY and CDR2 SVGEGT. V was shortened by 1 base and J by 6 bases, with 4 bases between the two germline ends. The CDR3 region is CASSYYVEQYF. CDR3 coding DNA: TGTGCCAGCAGTTACTACGTCGAGCAGTACTTC.

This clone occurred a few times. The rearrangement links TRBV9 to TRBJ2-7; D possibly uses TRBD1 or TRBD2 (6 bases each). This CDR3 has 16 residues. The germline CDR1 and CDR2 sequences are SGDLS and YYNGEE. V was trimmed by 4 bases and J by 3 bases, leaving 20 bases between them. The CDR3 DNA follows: TGTGCCAGCAGCCCGCAAACGACGGGGGCCGGCTACGAGCAGTACTTC. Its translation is CASSPQTTGAGYEQYF.

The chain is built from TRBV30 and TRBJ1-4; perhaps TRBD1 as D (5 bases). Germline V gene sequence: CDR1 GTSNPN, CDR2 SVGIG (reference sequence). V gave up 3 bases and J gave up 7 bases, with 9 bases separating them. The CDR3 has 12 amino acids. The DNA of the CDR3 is TGTGCCTGGAGAGGGGTCGGTGAAAAACTGTTTTTT. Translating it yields CAWRGVGEKLFF.

The CDR3, as DNA: TGTGCCAGCAGTGCCAGGGGGCTCGTTGAAAAACTGTTTTTT. It is translated as CASSARGLVEKLFF. V gene TRBV2 combines with J gene TRBJ1-4, with 8 bases aligning to TRBD1. CDR1 SNHLY and CDR2 FYNNEI come from the germline V gene. After removal of 4 bases from V and 7 bases from J, the junction contained 5 bases not matched to a gene. The CDR3 has 14 residues.

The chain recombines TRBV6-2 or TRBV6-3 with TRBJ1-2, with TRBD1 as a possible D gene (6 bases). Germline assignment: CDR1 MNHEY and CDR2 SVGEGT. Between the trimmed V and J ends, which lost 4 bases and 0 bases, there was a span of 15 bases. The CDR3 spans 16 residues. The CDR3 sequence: CASSSLRDTANYGYTF. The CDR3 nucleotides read TGTGCCAGCAGTTCGCTCCGGGACACTGCTAACTATGGCTACACCTTC.

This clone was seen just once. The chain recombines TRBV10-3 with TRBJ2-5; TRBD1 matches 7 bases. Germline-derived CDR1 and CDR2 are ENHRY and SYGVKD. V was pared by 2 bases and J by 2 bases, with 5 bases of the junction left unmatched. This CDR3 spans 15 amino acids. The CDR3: CAISEGTADQETQYF. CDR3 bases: TGTGCCATCAGTGAGGGGACAGCTGATCAAGAGACCCAGTACTTC.

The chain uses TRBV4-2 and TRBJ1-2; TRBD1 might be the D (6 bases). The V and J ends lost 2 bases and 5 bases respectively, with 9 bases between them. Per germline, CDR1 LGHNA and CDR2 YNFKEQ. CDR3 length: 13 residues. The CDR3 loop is CASSQTGRYGYTF. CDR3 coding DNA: TGTGCCAGCAGCCAAACAGGGAGGTATGGCTACACCTTC.

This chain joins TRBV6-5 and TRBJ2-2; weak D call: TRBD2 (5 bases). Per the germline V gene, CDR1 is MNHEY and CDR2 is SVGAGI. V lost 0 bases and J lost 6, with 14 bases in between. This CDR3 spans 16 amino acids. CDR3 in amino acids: CASSYSRSGRAGELFF. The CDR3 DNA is TGTGCCAGCAGTTACTCTAGGTCCGGGCGGGCCGGGGAGCTGTTTTTT.

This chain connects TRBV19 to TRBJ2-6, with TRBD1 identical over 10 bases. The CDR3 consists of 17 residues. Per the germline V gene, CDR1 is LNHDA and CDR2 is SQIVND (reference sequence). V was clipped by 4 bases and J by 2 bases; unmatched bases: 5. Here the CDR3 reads CASSSRQGAAGANVLTF. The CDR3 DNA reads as TGTGCCAGTAGTAGTAGACAGGGGGCAGCTGGGGCCAACGTCCTGACTTTC.

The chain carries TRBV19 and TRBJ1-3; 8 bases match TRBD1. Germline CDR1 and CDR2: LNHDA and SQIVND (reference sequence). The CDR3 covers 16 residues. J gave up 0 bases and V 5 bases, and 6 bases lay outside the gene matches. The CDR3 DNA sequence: TGTGCCAGTAGTCCGGGACAGGTGAACTCTGGAAACACCATATATTTT. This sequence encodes CASSPGQVNSGNTIYF.

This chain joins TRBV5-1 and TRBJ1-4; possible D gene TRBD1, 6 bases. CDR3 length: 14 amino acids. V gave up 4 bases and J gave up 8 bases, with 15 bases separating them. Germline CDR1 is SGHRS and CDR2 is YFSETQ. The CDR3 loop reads CASSQGQPGEKLFF. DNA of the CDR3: TGCGCCAGCAGCCAAGGACAGCCTGGGGAAAAACTGTTTTTT.

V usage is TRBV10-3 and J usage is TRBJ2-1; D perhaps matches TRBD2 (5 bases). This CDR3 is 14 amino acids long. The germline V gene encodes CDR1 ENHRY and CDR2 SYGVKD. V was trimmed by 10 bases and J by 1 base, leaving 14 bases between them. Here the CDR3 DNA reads TGTGCCACCGGCGCGGGCGGATCCTACAATGAGCAGTTCTTC. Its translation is CATGAGGSYNEQFF.

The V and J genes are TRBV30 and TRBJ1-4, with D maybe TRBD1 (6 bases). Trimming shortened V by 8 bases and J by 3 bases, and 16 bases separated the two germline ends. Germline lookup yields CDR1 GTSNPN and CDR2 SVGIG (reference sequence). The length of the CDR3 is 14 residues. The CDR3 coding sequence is TGTGCCGGAACCATAGGGGGATCTAATGAAAAACTGTTTTTT. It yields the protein CAGTIGGSNEKLFF.